The T cell receptor (beta chain) described here comes from a study of cytomegalovirus exposure and HLA in healthy donors. Study observations and caveats: Accurate prediction of most subjects' HLA-A and HLA-B alleles from TCR beta sequences was reported.

It was healthy bone marrow donors who served as donors. About this clone itself: Antigen unknown.

Use of 60 Vbeta and 13 Jbeta primers characterized the PCR. Profiling relied on immunoSEQ multiplex PCR, and the TCRdb table lists in-frame clones only, not all of them. Of over 130,000 clones listed, 70% are singletons. Trimming left V 8 bases short and J 3 bases short, with 13 bases between. Germline V CDR1 and CDR2: MNHEY, SVGAGI. The CDR3 sequence is 13 residues long. The clonotype originates from a woman in her twenties or thirties in good health and CMV-seronegative. Sequencing was performed on PBMCs. The genes are TRBV6-5 and TRBJ2-5, with D maybe TRBD1 (6 bases). CDR3 protein: CASSAPGEETQYF. CDR3 in DNA: TGTGCCAGCTCGGCTCCAGGGGAAGAGACCCAGTACTTC.